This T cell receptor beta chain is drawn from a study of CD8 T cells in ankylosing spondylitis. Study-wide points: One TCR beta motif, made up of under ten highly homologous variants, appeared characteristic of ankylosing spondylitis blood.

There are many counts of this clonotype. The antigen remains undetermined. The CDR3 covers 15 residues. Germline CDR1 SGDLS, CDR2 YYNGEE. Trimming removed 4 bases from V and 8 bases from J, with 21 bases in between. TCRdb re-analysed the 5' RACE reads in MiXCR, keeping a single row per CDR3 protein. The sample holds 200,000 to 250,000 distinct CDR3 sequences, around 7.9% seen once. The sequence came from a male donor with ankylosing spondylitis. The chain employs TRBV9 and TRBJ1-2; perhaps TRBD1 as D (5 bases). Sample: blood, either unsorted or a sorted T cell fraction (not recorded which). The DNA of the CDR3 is TGTGCCAGCAGCCCGCGGGACGGAAATTTTATGGGCTACACCTTC. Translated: CASSPRDGNFMGYTF.